A single sample is the source of the 6 T cell receptor beta chains below, sequenced in a study of blood T cell repertoires in COVID-19. Assay: immunoSEQ multiplex PCR; the TCRdb copy retains only in-frame clones and omits some. The sample holds some 65,000 clones, approximately 93% seen once. The sequenced material came from peripheral blood. These receptor sequences come from a man in his 70s with active COVID-19.

A single count supports this clone. V and J are TRBV6-5 and TRBJ2-1, with 7 nucleotides matching TRBD1. Germline CDR1 MNHEY, CDR2 SVGAGI. The V segment lost 5 bases and the J segment 8 bases; nucleotides outside the gene matches: 3. The CDR3 consists of 12 residues. The CDR3 here is CASSRQGDEQFF. DNA of the CDR3: TGTGCCAGCAGTCGACAGGGTGATGAGCAGTTCTTC.

This clone has only a few counts. The chain links TRBV5-1 to TRBJ1-1; 8 bases are a match to TRBD1. This CDR3 region has 14 residues. V gave up 5 bases and J gave up 1 base; unmatched junction bases: 4. Per the germline V gene, CDR1 is SGHRS and CDR2 is YFSETQ. CDR3: CASRRTGPNTEAFF. CDR3 nucleotide sequence: TGCGCCAGCAGAAGGACAGGGCCGAACACTGAAGCTTTCTTT.

The CDR3, as DNA: TGTGCCAGCAGCTCCACAGGGGTCACCTACAATGAGCAGTTCTTC. This translates into CASSSTGVTYNEQFF. The J gene is TRBJ2-1, the V gene TRBV13; TRBD1 agrees at 7 bases. The germline V gene encodes CDR1 PRHDT and CDR2 FYEKMQ (reference sequence). The CDR3 loop spans 15 amino acids. The trim removed 4 bases at V and 2 bases at J, leaving 5 bases unmatched.

This clone was detected only once. The CDR3 nucleotides read TGTGCCAGCAGCTTAAGACAGGGTAGGGACTATGGCTACACCTTC. Translating gives CASSLRQGRDYGYTF. The V call is TRBV5-4, the J call TRBJ1-2, with 7 nucleotides matching TRBD1. V gave up 2 bases and J gave up 3 bases; unmatched junction bases: 7. The CDR3 consists of 15 residues. Germline V gene data show CDR1 as SGHNT and CDR2 as YYREEE (reference sequence).

The gene calls are TRBV6-5 and TRBJ2-4, with unresolved D. The V and J ends lost 9 bases and 0 bases respectively, with 12 bases between them. Germline V gene data show CDR1 as MNHEY and CDR2 as SVGAGI. This CDR3 is 14 amino acids long. CDR3 protein: CASRVTEAKNIQYF. As DNA, the CDR3 is TGTGCCAGTCGAGTAACAGAAGCCAAAAACATTCAGTACTTC.

This clone was counted only a few times. This chain uses TRBV2 with TRBJ1-5, with no clear D. This CDR3 is built from 16 residues. The V and J ends lost 2 bases and 0 bases respectively, with 11 bases between them. CDR1 SNHLY and CDR2 FYNNEI come from the germline V gene. DNA for the CDR3: TGTGCCAGCAGTGAAATTTATGCGAATAGCAATCAGCCCCAGCATTTT. Amino acids: CASSEIYANSNQPQHF.